This T cell receptor beta chain was profiled in a study of blood T cells in healthy people across ages (dated by TCRdb to the mid-2010s). For context, the study as a whole: In model experiments, template switching captured about one uniquely barcoded TCR beta cDNA molecule for every two T cells. The study analyzed two additional independent replicas of 1 million unique cDNA reads from the same blood draw for two donors, one aged 18 to 29 and one aged 80 or older. The donors were divided into four age groups: young (average approximately 15 years), middle-aged (roughly 42), aged (about 60) and long-lived (82). The study measured age-related changes in TCR beta repertoire diversity using deep sequencing normalized with unique cDNA molecular identifiers. To avoid experimental bias, donors of different ages were randomly spread across the sequencing lanes.

CDR1 and CDR2 are read off the germline V gene (reference sequence) as DFQATT and SNEGSKA. V ends up 0 bases short and J 0 bases short, with an unmatched junction base count of 3. CDR3 length: 15 amino acids, cysteine to phenylalanine. The retained sequence is limited to the CDR3, 45 bases, with the frame set at the first base. The method behind the library was 5' RACE. This sample was sequenced with an Illumina HiSeq 2500. A second PCR of roughly 7 to 11 cycles was performed with a sample-barcoded 5' primer and a J-beta primer mix. A template-switch 5' adaptor carrying 12 random nucleotides introduced a unique molecular identifier onto each TCR beta cDNA molecule. Each sample yielded at least 3 million CDR3-containing paired-end reads. First-strand cDNA synthesis was performed from all RNA using the Mint cDNA synthesis kit, with priming by a TRBC-specific oligonucleotide. Following uracil-DNA glycosylase treatment, a first 18-cycle PCR with universal primers M1SS and BC2_uni_R was performed on all cDNA. The published analysis was carried out like this. For normalization, 1 million high-quality reads, each with a distinct molecular identifier, were randomly selected from each sample. Instead of being binned into consensus sequences, reads that shared molecular identifiers were thrown out. MiTCR, run with a Q25 quality threshold and the strictest error-elimination algorithm, handled CDR3 identification, clonotype clustering and error correction. A nonparametric unseen species model using Euler transformation provided a lower-bound estimate of total TCR beta diversity. Clones were called with MiXCR by TCRdb after fastp trimmed the public reads at Q25, and only in-frame beta chains were retained. Each record represents a unique CDR3 protein, reported with the most common genes and DNA among its rows. These V and J calls rely on TCRdb rather than the paper's analysis. This sample is represented by about 670,000 distinct CDR3 sequences; 40% to 45% of them were singletons. The ten largest clones capture 25% to 35% of the sample.

On this clonotype: Its recognized antigen is unknown. The sample holds no much larger clone one base away, and base qualities are not on file.

Donors were approximately 42 systemically healthy Caucasian individuals from Russia aged roughly 6 to 100 years. Each donor gave ten milliliters of peripheral blood, drawn into EDTA-treated Vacutainer tubes. Ficoll-Paque density-gradient centrifugation was used to isolate PBMCs, with at least 6.5 million obtained per sample. Total RNA was extracted from PBMCs with Trizol reagent, with at least 5 micrograms obtained per sample. Naive CD45RAhigh/CD27high T cell percentages were measured by flow cytometry on a PBMC aliquot from every donor. The paper as a whole reports these results and caveats: As age increased, observed TCR beta diversity per million T cells dropped in a roughly linear way, and a significant reduction was already evident by age about 40. Compared with the aged group, the long-lived group had more naive CD4+ T cells, fewer expanded clones and increased TCR diversity, suggesting age selection. Total diversity estimates from one million sequenced T cells were considered lower bounds and underestimates. A strong correlation was found between observed TCR beta diversity and the percentage of naive T cells measured by flow cytometry. Because donor CMV infection status was unknown, age-related changes in expanded clonotypes were potentially confounded. Conclusive comparison of naive and antigen-experienced compartments was prevented by the profiling of bulk unsorted PBMCs.

The sequence was obtained from an older man in good health. Sequenced sample: blood. The rearrangement combines TRBV20-1 with TRBJ2-5; 8 nucleotides in the junction match TRBD1. The sequenced DNA is TGCAGTGCTAGAGATACAGGGGGATACCAAGAGACCCAGTACTTC. This sequence encodes CSARDTGGYQETQYF.